This T cell receptor (beta chain) was identified during a study of T-cell reconstitution after alpha-beta-depleted transplantation in children. Findings of the study overall: A year had passed since transplant, and T-cell counts and diversity by then came mostly from newly produced T cells.

The CDR3 sequence is 14 residues long. The trim removed 5 bases at V and 0 bases at J, leaving 4 bases unmatched. Comments on this clonotype: The antigen remains undetermined.

Preparation of the TCRbeta library was carried out with unique molecular identifiers. TCRdb reprocessed the PCR reads with MiXCR, giving one entry per CDR3 protein. This table holds fewer than 750,000 distinct CDR3 sequences, approximately 22% found once. This sequence joins TRBV12-3 or TRBV12-4 and TRBJ2-7, with TRBD2 identical over 7 bases. The sequences come from PBMCs, mostly from graft donor cells, collected 360 days after TCRalphabeta/CD19-depleted stem cell transplant. The origin of this receptor is a boy younger than two who had a stem cell transplant for acute myeloid leukemia, so the T cells may come from the graft donor. In DNA form, the CDR3 reads TGTGCCAGCAGTCCCCGGACTAGCTCCTACGAGCAGTACTTC. Translated: CASSPRTSSYEQYF.